This TCR beta chain is drawn from a study of blood T cell repertoires in COVID-19 (TCRdb year 2020). With regard to the full study: Samples from collaborators originated in the United States, Italy and Spain and spanned both the acute and convalescent phases of COVID-19. Subjects who had been exposed to COVID-19, were actively infected with it, or had recovered from it provided the deeply sampled blood TCRbeta repertoires that made up the dataset. The prospective study material was composed of cDNA or gDNA derived from T cells, B-cell-depleted T cells, or PBMCs. HLA class I and class II types, where available, came from metadata supplied by the sample provider rather than from assay-based typing. A freely available public database, intended as a resource for researchers studying the immune response to SARS-CoV-2, is where the repertoires were released. The samples were drawn from two sources: the first 160 participants of the ongoing ImmuneRACE study, and 1,000 to 1,500 subjects contributed by 6 global collaborators. A de-identified subject ID, COVID-19 status, age in years and sex were almost always included in the sample metadata.

One collaborating source in Seattle enrolled patients while the patients were actively infected and followed the patients over time throughout the course of disease. Whole blood was collected in K2EDTA tubes by collaborating institutions according to the institutions' own protocols. For TCRbeta analysis, collaborators shipped samples as frozen whole blood, isolated PBMCs, or DNA extracted from either of those sample types. TCRbeta CDR3 regions were amplified from genomic DNA using the immunoSEQ Assay, a bias-controlled multiplex PCR. Concerning the study's data processing: The number of nucleated cells in each sample was estimated by amplification of reference gene primers within the assay. Sequence reads were collapsed and filtered to measure the absolute abundance of every unique TCRbeta CDR3 rearrangement. For each sample, productive Simpson clonality was calculated by taking the square root of Simpson's diversity index across productive rearrangements. The clones in this table, taken by TCRdb from immuneACCESS, are in-frame only. Not every clone is retained; where verified, under half of the shortfall comes from an unresolved V gene, and the cause of the rest is unknown. From that table come the V and J calls and clone size; the DNA was used to work out D and trimming. Recorded for this sample are 500,000 to 600,000 clones; less than 90% of them occurred a single time. The ten largest clones capture under 8.5% of the sample.

Results and caveats for the whole study, not just this receptor: The amount of clinical and demographic metadata varied by source and participant and was provided uncurated.

The germline V gene sets CDR1 to LGHNA and CDR2 to YNFKEQ. The CDR3 runs 15 residues from the cysteine to the phenylalanine. Here the CDR3 DNA is all that survives: 45 bases in frame from base 1. V is trimmed back by 5 bases and J by 4 bases, and the junction contains 8 bases that no gene match accounts for. This clone has more than one count but fewer than ten. No antigen is known for it. Base qualities are not provided; no much larger clone lies one nucleotide away. The receptor comes from a woman aged 45-60 years with COVID-19, enrolled during active disease. Here the chain combines TRBV4-2 and TRBJ1-5, with TRBD1 matching 7 junction bases. Sequenced material: peripheral blood. The CDR3 loop reads CASSAQAQGNQPQHF. The nucleotide sequence is TGTGCCAGCAGCGCCCAGGCACAGGGGAATCAGCCCCAGCATTTT.